The source of this T cell receptor (beta chain) is a study of T-cell reconstitution after alpha-beta-depleted transplantation in children. From germline, CDR1 is MNHNS and CDR2 SASEGT. V lost 6 bases to trimming and J lost 8 bases; unmatched junction nucleotides: 5. The CDR3 has 13 residues. Preparing the TCRbeta library involved the use of unique molecular identifiers. TCRdb reanalysed the PCR reads using MiXCR and keeps one entry per CDR3 protein. The sample yields almost 400,000 distinct CDR3 sequences, roughly 20% seen once. The genes are TRBV6-1 and TRBJ2-5; TRBD2 matches at 11 bases. The TCR originated in a human donor who donated a stem cell graft to a child with acute myeloid leukemia. The sample was PBMCs from the stem cell graft donor, taken from the stem cell graft. The CDR3 coding sequence is TGTGCCAGCAGATCCGGACTAGCGGGTACCCAGTACTTC. Its translation is CASRSGLAGTQYF.